The 26 T cell receptor beta chains presented below share a single source sample, sequenced in a study of blood T cell repertoires in COVID-19 (dated by TCRdb to about 2020). The library was generated by the immunoSEQ multiplex PCR assay. The table was pulled from immuneACCESS by TCRdb, which kept in-frame rearrangements only. Such tables lose some clones; where checked, under half of the loss comes from unresolved V genes, and the rest has no known cause. This sample lists 300,000 to 400,000 clones; 91% were detected once. The top ten hold 3% to 4% of the sample. Sequencing was performed on peripheral blood. Receptor source: a woman between 18 and 29 years old who had recovered from COVID-19.

The V gene is TRBV4-1, the J gene TRBJ2-3, with TRBD1 matching 7 bases. The CDR3 totals 16 residues. V was clipped by 4 bases and J by 2 bases; unmatched bases: 9. Germline V gives CDR1 MGHRA, CDR2 YSYEKL. CDR3 amino acids: CASSPRDSLYTDTQYF. CDR3 in DNA: TGCGCCAGCAGCCCCAGGGACAGTTTGTACACAGATACGCAGTATTTT.

CDR3 coding DNA: TGTGCCAGTAATAACAGGGGTCTAGTGAACACTGAAGCTTTCTTT. Translating it yields CASNNRGLVNTEAFF. This sequence joins TRBV19 and TRBJ1-1; 7 bases are shared with TRBD1. Germline V lookup: CDR1 LNHDA, CDR2 SQIVND (reference sequence). The CDR3 extends over 15 amino acids. V was pared by 7 bases and J by 0 bases, with 8 bases of the junction left unmatched.

A single count supports this clone. V usage is TRBV6-2 or TRBV6-3 and J usage is TRBJ1-1, with D perhaps matching TRBD1 (6 bases). Germline CDR1 and CDR2: MNHEY and SVGEGT. Deletions cut 0 bases from V and 0 bases from J, with 14 bases between. There are 17 residues in the CDR3. CDR3 amino acids: CASSYSQAGAMNTEAFF. Written as DNA, the CDR3 is TGTGCCAGCAGTTACTCCCAGGCAGGGGCTATGAACACTGAAGCTTTCTTT.

The chain joins TRBV5-8 to TRBJ2-5; 13 bases fit TRBD2. CDR3 length: 16 amino acids. Germline V CDR1 and CDR2: SGHTS, YDEGEE. The V and J ends lost 4 bases and 5 bases, in that order; junction bases with no gene match: 8. CDR3: CASSQGTSGKGETQYF. The CDR3 bases are TGTGCCAGCAGCCAGGGGACTAGCGGGAAGGGGGAGACCCAGTACTTC.

The chain joins TRBV6-6 to TRBJ2-7, with a weak D call TRBD1 (5 bases). Germline lookup yields CDR1 MNHNY and CDR2 SVGAGI (reference sequence). The V end was cut by 5 bases, the J end by 5 bases, with 13 bases between. The CDR3 is 13 residues long. CDR3 amino acids: CASSQQGLHEQYV. CDR3 DNA: TGTGCCAGCAGTCAGCAGGGCCTTCACGAGCAGTACGTC.

This chain connects TRBV6-2 or TRBV6-3 to TRBJ2-4; 7 bases are a match to TRBD2. J was trimmed by 1 base and V by 6 bases; bases with no gene match: 12. This CDR3 spans 17 amino acids. From germline, CDR1 is MNHEY and CDR2 SVGEGT. For the CDR3, the DNA is TGTGCCAGCAGCTTATTGACTAGCTCCGGCGCCAAAAACATTCAGTACTTC. Translation gives CASSLLTSSGAKNIQYF.

This clone was picked up one time. This chain links TRBV7-2 with TRBJ1-1, with D possibly TRBD1 on 6 matching bases. Germline V CDR1 and CDR2: SGHTA, FQGNSA. V was cut by 3 bases and J by 4 bases, with 12 bases left in between. The CDR3 is 14 residues long. DNA for the CDR3: TGTGCCAGCAGCTTTTCCAGGGGAGTCACTGAAGCTTTCTTT. Translating gives CASSFSRGVTEAFF.

The CDR3 DNA is TGTGCCGGAAAAGAGGGCAACTATGGCTACACCTTC. This gives the protein CAGKEGNYGYTF. This sequence joins TRBV5-8 and TRBJ1-2; D ambiguous. Germline CDR1 SGHTS, CDR2 YDEGEE. Trimming removed 10 bases at V and 2 bases at J, with 12 bases between. CDR3 length equals 12 residues.

The V and J genes are TRBV19 and TRBJ1-5; the match to TRBD1 covers 7 bases. Germline CDR1 and CDR2: LNHDA and SQIVND (reference sequence). With V trimmed by 5 bases and J by 4 bases, 5 bases remained unmatched. The CDR3 sequence is 14 residues long. CDR3 in amino acids: CASSHQTGNQPQHF. CDR3 bases: TGTGCCAGTAGTCACCAGACAGGGAATCAGCCCCAGCATTTT.

This chain connects TRBV15 to TRBJ2-1; 9 nucleotides agree with TRBD2. The germline V gene has CDR1 LNHNV and CDR2 YYDKDF (reference sequence). V dropped 0 bases and J dropped 9; count of bases not matched to a gene: 6. CDR3 length: 15 amino acids. CDR3 DNA: TGTGCCACCAGCAGAGATGCGGGAGGGCAGAGTGAGCAGTTCTTC. The encoded protein is CATSRDAGGQSEQFF.

Notes on this clone: The sample contains more than one DNA sequence encoding this CDR3. The V and J genes are TRBV7-2 and TRBJ1-5, with a weak D call TRBD1 (5 bases). V was pared by 5 bases and J by 5 bases, with 10 bases between. Germline V gives CDR1 SGHTA, CDR2 FQGNSA. The CDR3 spans 13 residues. The CDR3 DNA reads as TGTGCCAGCAGCCTCGGGGGGGATCAGCCCCAGCATTTT. Translation: CASSLGGDQPQHF. The variable domain in full, with the rest retrieved from reference TRBV7-2 and TRBJ1-5, is GAGVSQSPSNKVTEKGKDVELRCDPISGHTALYWYRQSLGQGLEFLIYFQGNSAPDKSGLPSDRFSAERTGGSVSTLTIQRTQQEDSAVYLCASSLGGDQPQHFGDGTRLSIL.

V usage is TRBV27 and J usage is TRBJ2-4; perhaps TRBD1 as D (6 bases). The germline gives CDR1 MNHEY, CDR2 SMNVEV (reference sequence). This CDR3 contains 19 residues. Trimming removed 1 base at V and 0 bases at J, with 19 bases between. The CDR3 coding sequence is TGTGCCAGCAGTTTATTCGCAGGGGCCGCCCCGGGAGCCAAAAACATTCAGTACTTC. It yields the protein CASSLFAGAAPGAKNIQYF.

V gene TRBV18 combines with J gene TRBJ1-2; 10 bases are a match to TRBD1. The CDR3 length is 15 residues. The V and J ends lost 0 bases and 4 bases, in that order; junction bases with no gene match: 2. Per germline, CDR1 KGHSH and CDR2 LQKENI. The CDR3 bases are TGTGCCAGCTCACCACCGGGACAGGGGATCTATGGCTACACCTTC. Translated: CASSPPGQGIYGYTF.

This clone has more than one count but fewer than ten. The chain is built from TRBV7-9 and TRBJ2-7; D is unresolved. Germline CDR1 SEHNR, CDR2 FQNEAQ (reference sequence). The CDR3 sequence is 13 residues long. Trimming stripped 1 base from V and 3 bases from J, with 7 bases between. The CDR3 DNA reads as TGTGCCAGCAGCTTAGACAGATACTACGAGCAGTACGTC. Its protein is CASSLDRYYEQYV.

The chain uses TRBV5-1 and TRBJ1-2, with TRBD1 as a possible D gene (5 bases). The CDR3 has 13 amino acids. V was clipped by 1 base and J by 7 bases, with 11 bases between them. CDR1 is SGHRS, CDR2 YFSETQ, per germline. The CDR3 loop reads CASSLLSGFGYTF. The CDR3 DNA reads as TGCGCCAGCAGCTTGCTTTCAGGGTTTGGCTACACCTTC.

This chain uses TRBV12-3 or TRBV12-4 with TRBJ1-4; a weak D match, TRBD1 (6 bases). With 3 bases removed from V and 8 bases from J, the gap between germline ends came to 10 bases. This CDR3 region has 13 residues. CDR3 sequence: CASSFSQGEKLFF. The CDR3 DNA reads as TGTGCCAGCAGTTTTTCACAGGGCGAAAAACTGTTTTTT.

The chain uses TRBV6-9 and TRBJ2-7; a possible D gene is TRBD2 (6 bases). Germline CDR1 is MNHGY and CDR2 is SVAAGI. With 4 bases removed from V and 3 bases from J, the gap between germline ends came to 16 bases. The CDR3 length is 15 residues. In DNA form, the CDR3 reads TGTGCCAGCAGTTCCGAGACTAGTCCGGGCTACGAGCAGTACGTC. It yields the protein CASSSETSPGYEQYV.

This chain uses TRBV7-6 with TRBJ2-2, with D perhaps matching TRBD1 (5 bases). The germline gives CDR1 SGHVS, CDR2 FNYEAQ. Trimming pared 4 bases from V and 5 bases from J, leaving 14 bases between. This CDR3 is built from 15 residues. The CDR3 DNA reads TGTGCCAGCAGCTCCAGGACCCAGGGAACCGGGGAGCTGTTTTTT. It yields the protein CASSSRTQGTGELFF.

This clone has just one count. J is TRBJ1-1 and V is TRBV20-1; unclear D gene. Trimming removed 5 bases at V and 5 bases at J, with 9 bases between. The length of the CDR3 is 11 residues. Germline loops: CDR1 DFQATT, CDR2 SNEGSKA (reference sequence). The CDR3 coding sequence is TGCAGTGCTGCCTACGGGACTGAAGCTTTCTTT. Translating gives CSAAYGTEAFF.

The chain recombines TRBV4-3 with TRBJ1-2; D gene ambiguous. Between the trimmed V and J ends, which lost 1 base and 2 bases, there was a span of 8 bases. The germline V gene encodes CDR1 LGHNA and CDR2 YSLEER. The CDR3 runs to 14 residues. This chain's CDR3 is CASSQGNSNYGYTF. In DNA, the CDR3 is TGCGCCAGCAGCCAAGGTAACTCCAACTATGGCTACACCTTC.

This chain uses TRBV28 with TRBJ2-1; 10 bases agree with TRBD1. Unmatched junction bases numbered 4, after V lost 5 bases and J lost 6 bases. Germline V gene data show CDR1 as MDHEN and CDR2 as SYDVKM. The CDR3 is made up of 14 amino acids. The CDR3 DNA reads as TGTGCCAGCAGTCCAGGACAGGGGGGCAATGAGCAGTTCTTC. It specifies CASSPGQGGNEQFF.

The rearrangement joins TRBV2 to TRBJ1-2; D may be TRBD1 (6 bases). The CDR3 is 11 residues long. The V gene's germline CDR1 is SNHLY and CDR2 FYNNEI. V was clipped by 6 bases and J by 12 bases, with 14 bases between them. The chain's CDR3 is CASSEDSGDTF. DNA for the CDR3: TGTGCCAGCAGCGAGGACAGTGGAGACACCTTC.

V is TRBV6-4 and J is TRBJ2-3; 9 positions match TRBD2. This CDR3 has 17 amino acids. The germline gives CDR1 MRHNA, CDR2 SNTAGT. The ends lost 0 bases at V and 7 bases at J; junction bases unmatched: 11. For the CDR3, the DNA is TGTGCCAGCAGTGACTCGGGCGGGGGGGACCTTAAACATACGCAGTATTTT. Its protein is CASSDSGGGDLKHTQYF.

This chain links TRBV7-2 with TRBJ1-2; no definite D call. Germline V lookup: CDR1 SGHTA, CDR2 FQGNSA. The V gene lost 1 base and the J gene lost 0 bases, with 12 bases spanning the gap. The CDR3 loop spans 16 amino acids. The CDR3 coding sequence is TGTGCCAGCAGCTTAGTATCCCAGACAACTAACTATGGCTACACCTTC. Protein sequence: CASSLVSQTTNYGYTF.

CDR3 bases: TGTGCCAGCAGCCAACTCGGGCGGGCCTCGGTCTCTGGAAACACCATATATTTT. This codes for CASSQLGRASVSGNTIYF. The rearrangement uses TRBV3-1 (or the pseudogene TRBV3-2) and TRBJ1-3; D uncertain. Germline CDR1 reads LGHDT; CDR2 reads YNNKEL (reference sequence). This CDR3 has 18 amino acids. V was trimmed by 2 bases and J by 0 bases, leaving 17 bases between them.

V usage is TRBV5-1 and J usage is TRBJ2-3; D unclear. Between the trimmed V and J ends, which lost 2 bases and 1 base, there was a span of 8 bases. The CDR3 is made up of 14 amino acids. Germline V lookup: CDR1 SGHRS, CDR2 YFSETQ. The CDR3 here is CASSLASGTDTQYF. The CDR3 nucleotides are TGCGCCAGCAGCTTAGCTAGTGGCACAGATACGCAGTATTTT.